The 32 T cell receptor beta chains in this list originate from one sample, sequenced in a study of cytomegalovirus exposure and HLA in healthy donors. Use of 60 Vbeta and 13 Jbeta primers characterized the PCR. Profiled with immunoSEQ multiplex PCR; TCRdb holds only in-frame clones, not every one. The sample records 170,000 or so clones, around four fifths being singletons. The sample consisted of PBMCs. The source is a woman in her 30s in good health and CMV-seronegative.

This chain joins TRBV18 and TRBJ2-4; 7 positions agree with TRBD1. The germline V gene encodes CDR1 KGHSH and CDR2 LQKENI. The CDR3 runs to 16 residues. The J segment lost 0 bases and the V segment lost 6 bases, leaving 8 bases of the junction unmatched. In DNA form, the CDR3 reads TGTGCCAGCTCGGCCCGGGACAGTGTAGCCAAAAACATTCAGTACTTC. It yields the protein CASSARDSVAKNIQYF.

This clone was seen only once. The rearrangement uses TRBV29-1 and TRBJ2-5; no definite D call. Trimming removed 3 bases from V and 5 bases from J, with 13 bases in between. The length of the CDR3 is 13 residues. Germline lookup yields CDR1 SQVTM and CDR2 ANQGSEA. Here the CDR3 reads CSVDGIGLETQYF. CDR3 bases: TGCAGCGTTGATGGTATTGGGCTGGAGACCCAGTACTTC. The full variable domain, its missing parts supplied by reference TRBV29-1 and TRBJ2-5, is SAVISQKPSRDICQRGTSLTIQCQVDSQVTMMFWYRQQPGQSLTLIATANQGSEATYESGFVIDKFPISRPNLTFSTLTVSNMSPEDSSIYLCSVDGIGLETQYFGPGTRLLVL.

The chain has TRBV28 and TRBJ2-7, with a possible D match to TRBD2 (6 bases). This CDR3 has 15 residues. Germline V lookup: CDR1 MDHEN, CDR2 SYDVKM. Trimming took 6 bases from V and 2 from J, leaving 17 bases between them. CDR3 bases: TGTGCCAGCAGATCCGGCGGGGCCGATGCCTACGAGCAGTACTTC. Protein sequence: CASRSGGADAYEQYF. Supplemented by reference TRBV28 and TRBJ2-7, the full variable domain reads DVKVTQSSRYLVKRTGEKVFLECVQDMDHENMFWYRQDPGLGLRLIYFSYDVKMKEKGDIPEGYSVSREKKERFSLILESASTNQTSMYLCASRSGGADAYEQYFGPGTRLTVT.

V is TRBV6-1 and J is TRBJ2-3; possibly TRBD1 for D (6 bases). Germline-derived CDR1 and CDR2 are MNHNS and SASEGT. The CDR3 sequence is 15 residues long. V was pared by 4 bases and J by 1 base, with 12 bases between. The CDR3 sequence: CASSAIGGRTDTQYF. The CDR3 DNA follows: TGTGCCAGCAGTGCTATTGGGGGCCGCACAGATACGCAGTATTTT.

Notes on this clone: Germline is not matched at one junction end, which may reflect a read error. This sequence joins TRBV7-9 and TRBJ1-6; no firm D call. This CDR3 has 14 residues. From germline, CDR1 is SEHNR and CDR2 FQNEAQ (reference sequence). CDR3 protein: CSSSLRTENSPLHF. CDR3 in DNA: TGTTCCAGCAGCTTAAGGACTGAGAATTCACCCCTCCACTTT. The variable domain in full, completed from reference TRBV7-9 and TRBJ1-6, reads DTGVSQNPRHKITKRGQNVTFRCDPISEHNRLYWYRQTLGQGPEFLTYFQNEAQLEKSRLLSDRFSAERPKGSFSTLEIQRTEQGDSAMYLCSSSLRTENSPLHFGNGTRLTVT.

This chain joins TRBV19 and TRBJ2-3, with TRBD1 identical over 8 bases. V shed 4 bases, J shed 6 bases, and the junction held 6 bases outside the gene matches. CDR3 length: 14 amino acids. Germline CDR1 is LNHDA and CDR2 is SQIVND (reference sequence). The CDR3 bases are TGTGCCAGTAGTAGGGACAGGACTCGGGATACGCAGTATTTT. It yields the protein CASSRDRTRDTQYF.

The chain joins TRBV5-1 to TRBJ2-1; 10 bases line up with TRBD1. The J segment lost 16 bases and the V segment lost 3 bases, leaving 16 bases of the junction unmatched. The CDR3 length is 15 residues. The germline gives CDR1 SGHRS, CDR2 YFSETQ. Here the CDR3 reads CASSWDRGLGSSIFF. The CDR3 coding sequence is TGCGCCAGCAGCTGGGACAGGGGTTTGGGTTCGTCCATCTTCTTC. The whole variable domain, remainder taken from reference TRBV5-1 and TRBJ2-1, is KAGVTQTPRYLIKTRGQQVTLSCSPISGHRSVSWYQQTPGQGLQFLFEYFSETQRNKGNFPGRFSGRQFSNSRSEMNVSTLELGDSALYLCASSWDRGLGSSIFFGPGTRLTVL.

Written as DNA, the CDR3 is TGTGCCAGCAGAAAACAGGGACGTACTGAAGCTTTCTTT. The encoded protein is CASRKQGRTEAFF. The chain joins TRBV28 to TRBJ1-1, with a possible D match to TRBD1 (6 bases). Trimming shortened V by 6 bases and J by 5 bases, and 13 bases separated the two germline ends. The CDR3 spans 13 residues. Germline V gene lookup returns CDR1 MDHEN and CDR2 SYDVKM.

The gene calls are TRBV18 and TRBJ2-1, with TRBD1 as a possible D gene (6 bases). CDR1 and CDR2 from the germline V gene are KGHSH and LQKENI. The CDR3 has 14 amino acids. With 3 bases removed from V and 9 bases from J, the gap between germline ends came to 15 bases. For the CDR3, the DNA is TGTGCCAGCTCACCCCGACAGGCCCTCGGTGAGCAGTTCTTC. As protein: CASSPRQALGEQFF.

The V and J genes are TRBV28 and TRBJ1-2; D ambiguous. This CDR3 contains 13 residues. CDR1 and CDR2 (germline): MDHEN, SYDVKM. The V gene lost 2 bases and the J gene lost 5 bases, with 9 bases spanning the gap. This CDR3 is CASSLIQHYGYTF. The DNA for the CDR3 is TGTGCCAGCAGTTTAATACAGCATTATGGCTACACCTTC.

The chain combines TRBV30 with TRBJ1-4; the D gene is possibly TRBD1 (5 bases). The germline gives CDR1 GTSNPN, CDR2 SVGIG (reference sequence). V lost 3 bases to trimming and J lost 12 bases, with 26 bases between them. The CDR3 is 16 residues long. CDR3 sequence: CAWSWGGRGVGEQLFF. CDR3 DNA sequence: TGTGCCTGGAGCTGGGGGGGGAGAGGAGTGGGCGAACAACTGTTTTTT.

V usage is TRBV18 and J usage is TRBJ1-1; D gene ambiguous. This CDR3 has 16 residues. The V gene lost 5 bases and the J gene lost 3 bases, with 19 bases spanning the gap. From germline, CDR1 is KGHSH and CDR2 LQKENI. The CDR3 bases are TGTGCCAGCTCATCCTTGGCGACAACGATGCACACTGAAGCTTTCTTT. It specifies CASSSLATTMHTEAFF.

The rearrangement links TRBV19 to TRBJ1-2; the match to TRBD1 covers 9 bases. Unmatched junction bases numbered 10, after V lost 4 bases and J lost 1 base. The V gene's germline CDR1 is LNHDA and CDR2 SQIVND (reference sequence). The CDR3 runs to 17 residues. The CDR3 coding sequence is TGTGCCAGTAGTACTCTGACCGGGACAGGGAATAACTATGGCTACACCTTC. It translates to CASSTLTGTGNNYGYTF.

The chain couples TRBV18 to TRBJ1-2; no reliable D call. Germline CDR1 KGHSH, CDR2 LQKENI. CDR3 size: 13 residues. V shed 4 bases and J shed 8 bases, with 14 bases lying between them. The DNA for the CDR3 is TGTGCCAGCTCACTCGAGAAGGGAGGGGGCTACACCTTC. This gives the protein CASSLEKGGGYTF.

This clone was counted only a few times. The J gene is TRBJ1-4, the V gene TRBV28; D ambiguous. This CDR3 has 12 residues. Germline lookup yields CDR1 MDHEN and CDR2 SYDVKM. V lost 7 bases, J lost 4 bases, and 7 bases lay in between. The DNA for the CDR3 is TGTGCCAGCACCGAGGGTAATGAAAAACTGTTTTTT. Translation: CASTEGNEKLFF.

The V gene is TRBV7-2, the J gene TRBJ2-3; a possible D gene is TRBD2 (5 bases). Germline CDR1 SGHTA, CDR2 FQGNSA. Trimming took off 2 bases at V and 5 bases at J, with 8 bases between the two ends. The CDR3 has 13 amino acids. For the CDR3, the DNA is TGTGCCAGCAGCTTATATGGACTAGATACGCAGTATTTT. Translation gives CASSLYGLDTQYF.

This clone was detected only a few times. The gene calls are TRBV5-1 and TRBJ2-2; D uncertain. The germline V and J ends were trimmed by 4 bases and 0 bases, with 7 bases remaining between them. The CDR3 runs to 14 residues. CDR1 is SGHRS and CDR2 is YFSETQ in the germline V gene. The chain's CDR3 is CASSLDTNTGELFF. The CDR3 DNA follows: TGCGCCAGCAGCCTCGACACGAACACCGGGGAGCTGTTTTTT.

The chain has TRBV6-5 and TRBJ2-3; TRBD2 matches at 7 bases. The V and J ends lost 2 bases and 4 bases, in that order; junction bases with no gene match: 9. CDR1 is MNHEY, CDR2 SVGAGI, per germline. This CDR3 has 16 amino acids. The CDR3 protein is CASSYRSGDRPDTQYF. CDR3 coding DNA: TGTGCCAGCAGTTACCGCAGCGGGGACCGGCCAGATACGCAGTATTTT.

This sequence joins TRBV5-1 and TRBJ2-1; tentative D call: TRBD2 (6 bases). The CDR3 covers 15 residues. Germline-derived CDR1 and CDR2 are SGHRS and YFSETQ. V dropped 1 base and J dropped 0 bases, with 8 bases sitting between them. The CDR3 DNA sequence: TGCGCCAGCAGCTTGATCGGGGGCTCCTACAATGAGCAGTTCTTC. It encodes CASSLIGGSYNEQFF.

The chain is built from TRBV5-8 and TRBJ1-4; no reliable D call. The ends were cut back, 1 base at V and 7 bases at J, with 11 bases in the middle. Per the germline V gene, CDR1 is SGHTS and CDR2 is YDEGEE. This CDR3 contains 14 residues. The CDR3 DNA reads TGTGCCAGCAGCTTGTCGTGGGGAGGTGAAAAACTGTTTTTT. It specifies CASSLSWGGEKLFF.

The chain employs TRBV30 and TRBJ2-7; D is perhaps TRBD1 (6 bases). Germline CDR1 GTSNPN, CDR2 SVGIG (reference sequence). The V end was cut by 2 bases, the J end by 3 bases, with 11 bases between. This CDR3 is built from 13 residues. CDR3 sequence reads: CAWSTLQGYEQYF. Written as DNA, the CDR3 is TGTGCCTGGAGTACCCTACAGGGCTACGAGCAGTACTTC.

The gene calls are TRBV4-2 and TRBJ2-2; 10 bases are shared with TRBD2. This CDR3 spans 16 amino acids. Unmatched junction bases numbered 9, after V lost 6 bases and J lost 5 bases. Per germline, CDR1 LGHNA and CDR2 YNFKEQ. In DNA form, the CDR3 reads TGTGCCAGCAGAGGAAGCGGGGGGGCCGGTACCGGGGAGCTGTTTTTT. It translates to CASRGSGGAGTGELFF.

CDR3 in amino acids: CASSAGWGDGYTF. CDR3 coding DNA: TGTGCCAGCAGTGCAGGGTGGGGCGATGGCTACACCTTC. The chain couples TRBV6-1 to TRBJ1-2; a possible D gene is TRBD1 (5 bases). There are 13 residues in the CDR3. Per the germline V gene, CDR1 is MNHNS and CDR2 is SASEGT. Trimming stripped 4 bases from V and 6 bases from J, with 12 bases between.

This clone was recorded a few times. This chain uses TRBV5-1 with TRBJ1-2, with D unresolved. V dropped 4 bases and J dropped 4 bases, with 14 bases sitting between them. The CDR3 length is 14 residues. The V gene's germline CDR1 is SGHRS and CDR2 YFSETQ. In DNA, the CDR3 is TGCGCCAGCAGCCCGAGTGACATACGCTATGGCTACACCTTC. Amino acid sequence: CASSPSDIRYGYTF.

The chain joins TRBV6-5 to TRBJ2-7; 11 bases are shared with TRBD2. CDR1 MNHEY and CDR2 SVGAGI come from the germline V gene. With 0 bases clipped from V and 7 bases from J, the junction kept 2 bases outside the gene matches. The CDR3 spans 14 residues. DNA of the CDR3: TGTGCCAGCAGTTACTCGCGACTAGCGGGGGAGCAGTACTTC. As protein: CASSYSRLAGEQYF.

J is TRBJ1-1 and V is TRBV5-4; perhaps TRBD1 as D (6 bases). The CDR3 runs 15 residues. Trimming stripped 1 base from V and 0 bases from J, with 10 bases between. Germline assignment: CDR1 SGHNT and CDR2 YYREEE (reference sequence). CDR3 in amino acids: CASSLPRGVNTEAFF. CDR3 nucleotides: TGTGCCAGCAGCTTGCCCAGGGGTGTGAACACTGAAGCTTTCTTT.

The J gene is TRBJ2-2, the V gene TRBV4-2; 13 bases map to TRBD2. V dropped 0 bases and J dropped 4; count of bases not matched to a gene: 5. Germline V gene lookup returns CDR1 LGHNA and CDR2 YNFKEQ. CDR3 length: 18 residues. Here the CDR3 reads CASSQEIGLAGATGELFF. In DNA, the CDR3 is TGTGCCAGCAGCCAAGAGATAGGACTAGCGGGGGCCACCGGGGAGCTGTTTTTT.

This clone was observed a handful of times. The rearrangement links TRBV4-2 to TRBJ2-1; maybe TRBD2 (5 bases). The germline V gene has CDR1 LGHNA and CDR2 YNFKEQ. Trimming cost V 10 bases and J 3 bases, with 13 bases left between them. The CDR3 extends over 13 amino acids. This chain's CDR3 is CATGEIDYNEQFF. In DNA, the CDR3 is TGTGCCACCGGGGAAATCGACTACAATGAGCAGTTCTTC.

The rearrangement links TRBV5-1 to TRBJ1-1, with no clear D. Germline CDR1 SGHRS, CDR2 YFSETQ. Trimming took off 3 bases at V and 2 bases at J, with 14 bases between the two ends. CDR3 length: 15 amino acids. CDR3 sequence (DNA): TGCGCCAGCAGCTCGCAGGTTGACGGCAACACTGAAGCTTTCTTT. It yields the protein CASSSQVDGNTEAFF.

The CDR3 sequence: CASSDIGLAETQYF. The DNA of the CDR3 is TGTGCCAGCAGCGACATCGGACTAGCAGAGACCCAGTACTTC. This sequence joins TRBV7-2 and TRBJ2-5; 8 nucleotides align to TRBD2. Looked up from germline, CDR1 is SGHTA and CDR2 is FQGNSA. Trimming cost V 5 bases and J 4 bases; bases outside gene matches: 6. CDR3 length equals 14 residues.

This clone was seen once. The J gene is TRBJ2-5, the V gene TRBV7-9; TRBD2 matches 7 bases. CDR1 is SEHNR, CDR2 FQNEAQ, per germline (reference sequence). V dropped 5 bases and J dropped 6; count of bases not matched to a gene: 21. The CDR3 runs 18 residues. The CDR3 nucleotides read TGTGCCAGCAGCACCCGCGACTTAGCGGGTGGATCTGGGAAGACCCAGTACTTC. Its protein product is CASSTRDLAGGSGKTQYF.

This chain joins TRBV19 and TRBJ2-6; 7 nucleotides line up with TRBD1. Trimming at V came to 7 bases and at J to 2 bases, leaving 8 bases not matched to a gene. The CDR3 is 16 residues long. The germline CDR1 and CDR2 sequences are LNHDA and SQIVND (reference sequence). CDR3 bases: TGTGCCAGTACCCCGGGACAGAGCGCTGGGGCCAACGTCCTGACTTTC. It codes for CASTPGQSAGANVLTF.